This T cell receptor (beta chain) was identified during a study of shared clonotypes between healthy human individuals. Study-level information: Each donor contributed plates that comprised three CD4 naive, three CD4 memory, two CD8 naive and one CD8 memory.

CDR1 is DFQATT and CDR2 is SNEGSKA in the germline V gene (reference sequence). The germline V and J ends were trimmed by 6 bases and 4 bases, with 6 bases remaining between them. This CDR3 comprises 10 residues. With CCR7-negative CD45RA+ TemRA cells, CD45RO+ cells were combined in CD8 memory. A single count supports this clone. The antigen remains undetermined. Other nucleotide sequences in the sample specify the same CDR3. Study-level findings and limits: The donor pool, a small one, limited the genetic and exposure-history diversity represented. Richness estimates generally favored naive over memory subsets.

Profiled with immunoSEQ multiplex PCR; TCRdb holds only in-frame clones, not every one. This table holds about 380,000 clones, roughly 96% found once. Sequenced input: memory CD8+ T cells sorted from blood. Subset noted: CD45RO+ cells pooled with CCR7-negative TemRA cells. This clonotype was obtained from a man aged 25-45 years in good health. This chain connects TRBV20-1 to TRBJ2-5; no reliable D call. This CDR3 reads CSAGRETQYF. DNA for the CDR3: TGCAGTGCGGGTCGAGAGACCCAGTACTTC.